This section outlines one T cell receptor (beta chain) sequence together with its context. Its antigen is still unknown. Base quality data are lacking; no much larger clone is found one base away. The immunoSEQ Assay was used to sequence TCR beta CDR3 regions from DNA. Per the source publication's procedure: T cell density was computed as TCR beta template counts normalized to usable DNA estimated by amplifying housekeeping genes. Using the preseqR package, richness was estimated by extrapolating to 120,000 templates for tissue samples and 400,000 templates for PBMC samples. Clonality was calculated as one minus Pielou's evenness. To identify tissue-enriched TCRs, differential abundance testing was run on productive amino-acid clonotypes with a minimum total count of 5 and an alpha of 0.1. Repertoire overlap between compartments was quantified with the Jaccard Index and Morisita Overlap Index. GLIPH grouped TCR beta CDR3s together with public tetramer-defined viral CDR3s, and a viral motif had to include at least three viral sequences and also show V-gene enrichment. Here the immuneACCESS table is served through TCRdb, limited to in-frame sequences with V and J called. Missing clones are a known gap in these copies; in checked studies unresolved V genes cover under half, and the rest lacks a known reason. For V, J and clone size, that table is used; D and trimming come from the DNA. The sample records around 29,000 clones, roughly 80% of which are singletons. The top ten constitute around 33% of the sample.

At diagnosis, tumor, uninvolved tumor-adjacent lung and peripheral blood were collected and then preserved as a mix of FFPE and fresh-frozen material. Blood samples were analyzed as peripheral blood mononuclear cells for TCR repertoire profiling. This specimen belongs to a study of T cells in localized non-small cell lung cancer (TCRdb year 2020). Background on the whole study: The study analyzed T cell repertoires of 236 early-stage NSCLC patients, comparing tumors and uninvolved tumor-adjacent lungs. The cohort consisted of approximately 240 treatment-naive NSCLC patients whose localized lung tumors had been resected. A mean age of about 66 years was recorded for the NSCLC patients, of whom under 150 were male and over 100 were female.

What the work shows at the level of the full study, not this receptor alone: Because the study design was exploratory, TCR variables were selected using unadjusted p-values without false-discovery rate correction. Of the top 100 tumor clones, a median of around 57 were detected in paired uninvolved adjacent lung; under 35 were also among that lung's top 100. Higher blood T cell density associated with longer overall survival, while higher adjacent-lung clonality associated with shorter survival. Uninvolved tumor-adjacent lung showed the highest T cell clonality, higher than tumor, which suggests more focused antigenic responses in the uninvolved tumor-adjacent lung. Because multi-region tumor sequencing was not done, intratumor heterogeneity could not be ruled out.

Per the germline V gene (reference sequence), GTSNPN is the CDR1 and SVGIG is the CDR2. The CDR3 holds 16 amino acids from the cysteine to the phenylalanine. Here the CDR3 DNA is all that survives: 48 bases in frame from base 1. Trimming takes 4 bases from V and 1 base from J, and the germline ends sit 17 bases apart. This TCR came from a male donor aged 60 or over with stage II squamous cell lung carcinoma. The chain is made from TRBV30 and TRBJ1-5; the best D guess is TRBD1, with 6 bases matching. Here the sequenced sample was peripheral blood, taken before any cancer treatment. CDR3 region: CAWTLGGAPSNQPQHF. The DNA sequence follows: TGTGCCTGGACCTTAGGGGGAGCACCCAGCAATCAGCCCCAGCATTTT. The entire variable domain, with the stretches around the CDR3 drawn from the reference TRBV30 and TRBJ1-5 proteins, is SQTIHQWPATLVQPVGSPLSLECTVEGTSNPNLYWYRQAAGRGLQLLFYSVGIGQISSEVPQNLSASRPQDRQFILSSKKLLLSDSGFYLCAWTLGGAPSNQPQHFGDGTRLSIL.